This entry features one TCR beta chain sequence. Its antigen remains unidentified. At one end the junction does not follow the germline gene, possibly because of a read error. These data come from a study of regulatory T cells in long-lasting Graves disease. Time point indicated: persistent/refractory GD, antithyroid drugs over 5 years with positive TRAb. Scientists built the TCR library using RNA that was extracted from PBMCs. Patients were from an endocrinology department in Xi'an, China. The authors built TCR beta libraries using iRepertoire HTBI primers and Arm-PCR of CDR3 regions. One entry per CDR3 protein results from TCRdb running MiXCR on the multiplex PCR reads. The sample lists fewer than 600,000 distinct CDR3 sequences; around a fifth were seen once. Study-level results: Persistent Graves' patients showed less TCR diversity than newly diagnosed patients showed.

This clonotype originated in a female donor with Graves disease. The sequences come from peripheral blood mononuclear cells (PBMCs), collected when the disease was refractory, from a patient treated with antithyroid drugs.

The CDR3 spells CASNLAGGQEAQYF. In DNA form, the CDR3 reads TGTGCCAGCAACTTAGCGGGGGGACAAGAGGCCCAGTACTTC. The chain links TRBV7-9 to TRBJ2-5; 10 bases are a match to TRBD2. Germline lookup yields CDR1 SEHNR and CDR2 FQNEAQ (reference sequence). The CDR3 consists of 14 residues.